These 19 T cell receptor beta chains were all obtained from the same sample, sequenced in a study of blood T cells in healthy people across ages. A sample-barcoded 5' primer and a J-beta primer mix were used in a second PCR of about 7 to 12 cycles. TCRdb re-derived calls from the 5' RACE reads in MiXCR, one entry per CDR3 protein. The table has about 1 million distinct CDR3 sequences, 40% to 55% seen once; the top ten hold about 19%. The specimen was blood. The receptors were sampled from a woman aged 55-70 years in good health.

This clonotype was seen only a few times. This chain connects TRBV10-2 to TRBJ2-3; 8 bases align to TRBD2. V gave up 6 bases and J gave up 0 bases; unmatched junction bases: 5. The CDR3 extends over 15 amino acids. CDR1 is WSHSY, CDR2 SAAADI, per germline. The chain's CDR3 is CASRRGASSTDTQYF. Here the CDR3 DNA reads TGCGCCAGCAGGCGGGGGGCTTCGAGCACAGATACGCAGTATTTT.

The table lists this clonotype with a few counts. The chain combines TRBV9 with TRBJ2-1; tentative D call: TRBD2 (5 bases). This CDR3 is built from 14 residues. The germline gives CDR1 SGDLS, CDR2 YYNGEE. V was cut by 2 bases and J by 4 bases, with 10 bases left in between. This chain's CDR3 is CASSVGVGYNEQFF. CDR3 DNA: TGTGCCAGCAGCGTCGGGGTTGGGTACAATGAGCAGTTCTTC.

This clonotype was detected a few times. V usage is TRBV6-4 and J usage is TRBJ1-5; D uncertain. V was cut by 3 bases and J by 2 bases, with 5 bases left in between. This CDR3 has 13 amino acids. The V gene's germline CDR1 is MRHNA and CDR2 SNTAGT. The CDR3 DNA is TGTGCCAGCAGTGAGTTTGGCAATCAGCCCCAGCATTTT. As protein: CASSEFGNQPQHF.

Comments on this clonotype: A junction end diverges from the germline sequence, so it may reflect a read error. The rearrangement links TRBV7-3 to TRBJ2-3; 9 nucleotides line up with TRBD2. Per germline, CDR1 SGHTA and CDR2 FQGTGA. CDR3 size: 14 residues. The CDR3 reads CAGSAIAGVNTQYF. The CDR3 nucleotides read TGTGCCGGCAGCGCCATAGCGGGAGTAAATACGCAGTATTTT.

A note on this clonotype: A read error may produce the germline difference seen at one junction end. This chain joins TRBV6-2 or TRBV6-3 and TRBJ2-3; D perhaps matches TRBD2 (6 bases). The CDR3 is 13 residues long. The germline CDR1 and CDR2 sequences are MNHEY and SVGEGT. The CDR3 loop reads CASEAGSTDAQYF. The CDR3 DNA reads TGTGCCAGCGAGGCGGGGAGCACAGATGCGCAGTATTTT.

V usage is TRBV28 and J usage is TRBJ2-5, with a possible D match to TRBD1 (6 bases). TRBJ2-7 explains the end of the DNA better; the J call may be wrong. Germline V gene lookup returns CDR1 MDHEN and CDR2 SYDVKM. CDR3 size: 15 residues. The CDR3 reads CASVKAHRVGDEQYF. CDR3 nucleotides: TGTGCCAGCGTGAAGGCGCACAGGGTCGGAGACGAGCAGTACTTC.

This clonotype was seen just once. This chain joins TRBV11-2 and TRBJ2-3; D unresolved. From germline, CDR1 is SGHAT and CDR2 FQNNGV. Trimming removed 4 bases from V and 5 bases from J, with 7 bases in between. The CDR3 is 12 residues long. CDR3 in DNA: TGTGCCAGCAGCTGGTTCGAAGATACGCAGTATTTT. This codes for CASSWFEDTQYF. The whole variable domain, remainder taken from reference TRBV11-2 and TRBJ2-3, is EAGVAQSPRYKIIEKRQSVAFWCNPISGHATLYWYQQILGQGPKLLIQFQNNGVVDDSQLPKDRFSAERLKGVDSTLKIQPAKLEDSAVYLCASSWFEDTQYFGPGTRLTVL.

The V gene is TRBV28, the J gene TRBJ1-2, with D perhaps matching TRBD1 (6 bases). The length of the CDR3 is 12 residues. Germline V gene data show CDR1 as MDHEN and CDR2 as SYDVKM. Trimming removed 10 bases from V and 4 bases from J, with 13 bases in between. The CDR3 is CATRGDIYGYTF. CDR3 coding DNA: TGTGCCACCAGGGGTGATATCTATGGCTACACCTTC.

This clonotype has just a few counts. J is TRBJ2-3 and V is TRBV15; D uncertain. Trimming took 0 bases from V and 2 from J, leaving 12 bases between them. This CDR3 is 16 amino acids long. The germline gives CDR1 LNHNV, CDR2 YYDKDF (reference sequence). As DNA, the CDR3 is TGTGCCACCAGCAGAGATTTGGCGGTGACCACAGATACGCAGTATTTT. It specifies CATSRDLAVTTDTQYF.

V is TRBV5-1 and J is TRBJ2-3; D possibly matches TRBD1 or TRBD2 (5 bases each). Trimming left V 3 bases short and J 3 bases short, with 14 bases between. The CDR3 runs to 15 residues. Germline lookup yields CDR1 SGHRS and CDR2 YFSETQ. The CDR3 region is CASSYVGDGTDTQYF. CDR3 sequence (DNA): TGCGCCAGCAGCTATGTGGGGGACGGTACAGATACGCAGTATTTT.

This clonotype was seen a few times. The chain joins TRBV5-1 to TRBJ2-1; 8 bases are a match to TRBD2. Per the germline V gene, CDR1 is SGHRS and CDR2 is YFSETQ. This CDR3 has 15 amino acids. V dropped 3 bases and J dropped 3; count of bases not matched to a gene: 5. The CDR3 region has the DNA TGCGCCAGCAGCTGGACCGGGACTAGCTACAATGAGCAGTTCTTC. Translation gives CASSWTGTSYNEQFF.

This clonotype was counted only a few times. The chain joins TRBV20-1 to TRBJ2-5; D gene uncertain. The length of the CDR3 is 14 residues. Looked up from germline, CDR1 is DFQATT and CDR2 is SNEGSKA (reference sequence). Trimming removed 3 bases at V and 3 bases at J, with 14 bases between. The CDR3 region has the DNA TGCAGTGCTAGTGGTGTCTATTCCAAAGAGACCCAGTACTTC. Its translation is CSASGVYSKETQYF.

The J gene is TRBJ2-7, the V gene TRBV28; D possibly corresponds to TRBD1 (6 bases). Germline-derived CDR1 and CDR2 are MDHEN and SYDVKM. The V end was cut by 8 bases, the J end by 1 base, with 12 bases between. The CDR3 has 13 residues. DNA for the CDR3: TGTGCCAGCGTGAACAGGGTGTCCTACGAGCAGTACTTC. It encodes CASVNRVSYEQYF.

Remarks on this clonotype: One junction end does not reproduce the germline sequence, and a read error may be involved. V and J are TRBV6-5 and TRBJ1-4, with D perhaps matching TRBD1 (5 bases). The CDR3 consists of 15 residues. CDR1 and CDR2 from the germline V gene are MNHEY and SVGAGI. CDR3 region: CASSYLDSTNAKLFF. CDR3 DNA sequence: TGTGCCAGCAGTTACCTCGACAGCACTAATGCAAAACTGTTTTTT.

V usage is TRBV14 and J usage is TRBJ2-3, with 11 bases aligning to TRBD2. The CDR3 is 18 residues long. Germline V gene lookup returns CDR1 SGHDN and CDR2 FVKESK. J gave up 0 bases and V 4 bases, and 9 bases lay outside the gene matches. CDR3 nucleotide sequence: TGTGCCAGCAGCCGTGGGACTAGCGGAAGAATAAGCACAGATACGCAGTATTTT. It codes for CASSRGTSGRISTDTQYF.

This clonotype was picked up a small number of times. This chain links TRBV4-1 with TRBJ2-7, with TRBD1 as a possible D gene (5 bases). This CDR3 is built from 15 residues. Germline V lookup: CDR1 MGHRA, CDR2 YSYEKL. The germline V and J ends were trimmed by 4 bases and 1 base, with 14 bases remaining between them. The CDR3, as DNA: TGCGCCAGCAGCCCTGGTGGGGCCAGGTCCTACGAGCAGTACTTC. It translates to CASSPGGARSYEQYF.

In its sample, this clonotype was seen once. This chain uses TRBV7-6 with TRBJ1-1; no firm D call. Trimming left V 6 bases short and J 0 bases short, with 11 bases between. Germline assignment: CDR1 SGHVS and CDR2 FNYEAQ. This CDR3 is 14 amino acids long. CDR3 residues: CASSRAPMNTEAFF. As DNA, the CDR3 is TGTGCCAGCAGTCGCGCGCCGATGAACACTGAAGCTTTCTTT. The whole variable domain, remainder taken from reference TRBV7-6 and TRBJ1-1, is GAGVSQSPRYKVTKRGQDVALRCDPISGHVSLYWYRQALGQGPEFLTYFNYEAQQDKSGLPNDRFSAERPEGSISTLTIQRTEQRDSAMYRCASSRAPMNTEAFFGQGTRLTVV.

The chain uses TRBV10-2 and TRBJ2-5; 14 bases are shared with TRBD2. The CDR3 is 19 residues long. Germline CDR1 reads WSHSY; CDR2 reads SAAADI. Unmatched junction bases numbered 18, after V lost 8 bases and J lost 4 bases. This chain's CDR3 is CASGAPGTSGSWRGETQYF. For the CDR3, the DNA is TGCGCCAGCGGAGCCCCCGGGACTAGCGGGAGCTGGCGAGGAGAGACCCAGTACTTC.

This clonotype came up a few times. As DNA, the CDR3 is TGTGCCAGCAGTTTTCTAGCCGGCACAGATACGCAGTATTTT. Translating it yields CASSFLAGTDTQYF. V and J are TRBV12-3 or TRBV12-4 and TRBJ2-3; possibly TRBD2 for D (5 bases). The CDR3 is 14 amino acids. V gave up 3 bases and J gave up 1 base, with 8 bases separating them.